The rows below give T cell receptor beta chains drawn from one sample of a study of T cell responses to AZD1222 COVID-19 vaccine. TCRdb keeps only in-frame clones here, not all; method: immunoSEQ multiplex PCR. The sample shows some 120,000 clones, 88% of them seen only once. The sample here was peripheral blood, taken on day 0 of MenACWY control vaccination. Source of these receptors: an adult in good health. Each CDR3 is given without its conserved first and last residue. The order of the fields is CDR3 length, J gene, V gene, CDR3 protein.

11 | TRBJ2-7 | TRBV28 | ASTGTRLYEQY
12 | TRBJ1-1 | TRBV5-4 | ASSPGREGTEAF
12 | TRBJ2-2 | TRBV7-9 | ASSLALNTGELF
8 | TRBJ2-7 | TRBV2 | AISGKLEY
11 | TRBJ1-1 | TRBV19 | ASSIDVKGDAF
12 | TRBJ2-7 | TRBV7-2 | ASSLVGPLYEQY
12 | TRBJ1-4 | TRBV6-5 | ASRGDPNDEKLF
12 | TRBJ1-1 | TRBV14 | ASSRPGGTTEAF
13 | TRBJ1-2 | TRBV2 | ASSERRTSNYGYT
14 | TRBJ2-7 | TRBV5-1 | ASSPNPEGSSYEQY
11 | TRBJ2-5 | TRBV6-5 | ASRWTGRETQY
13 | TRBJ1-4 | TRBV27 | ASRGVGATNEKLF